A single TCR beta chain is shown here with its context. The sample comes from a study of T cell changes during pregnancy in multiple sclerosis. Profiled with immunoSEQ multiplex PCR; TCRdb holds only in-frame clones, not every one. The repertoire consists of around 95,000 clones, with about 91% occurring once and the leading ten covering approximately 2%. The input for sequencing was peripheral blood, taken after pregnancy. This clonotype was obtained from a female donor in good health, enrolled as a control in a pregnancy study.

CDR3 nucleotide sequence: TGTGCCAGCAGCTTTTCTGCGTTTGCTTTCTTT. Its translation: CASSFSAFAFF. V usage is TRBV7-2 and J usage is TRBJ1-1; D remains ambiguous. The V gene lost 3 bases and the J gene lost 11 bases, with 10 bases spanning the gap. Germline V gene sequence: CDR1 SGHTA, CDR2 FQGNSA. The CDR3 spans 11 residues. Variable domain in full (rest from reference TRBV7-2 and TRBJ1-1): GAGVSQSPSNKVTEKGKDVELRCDPISGHTALYWYRQSLGQGLEFLIYFQGNSAPDKSGLPSDRFSAERTGGSVSTLTIQRTQQEDSAVYLCASSFSAFAFFGQGTRLTVV.